Presented here are 21 T cell receptor beta chains from one specimen sequenced in a study of human T cells and chemical hapten exposure. Regarding time point: pre-sensitization, week 0. The treatment was: therapeutic diphenylcyclopropenone sensitization with weekly scalp DPC. TCRdb redid the calling of the RACE reads with MiXCR, one entry per CDR3 protein. Altogether fewer than 50,000 distinct CDR3 sequences are present, 7.6% being singletons, with the ten largest covering about 1.2%. The material sequenced was whole blood, taken in connection with sensitization to the hapten diphenylcyclopropenone (DPC). All receptors come from a woman in her forties or fifties with alopecia areata. Some clones in this sample may be carry-over from other donors' samples.

The chain has TRBV30 and TRBJ1-1; unclear D gene. Germline lookup yields CDR1 GTSNPN and CDR2 SVGIG (reference sequence). V was trimmed by 5 bases and J by 4 bases, leaving 8 bases between them. The CDR3 covers 11 residues. The CDR3 DNA reads as TGTGCCTGGGCCGGACCCACTGAAGCTTTCTTT. Its protein is CAWAGPTEAFF.

The sample holds many counts of this clonotype. The chain uses TRBV5-1 and TRBJ2-7; no definite D call. Trimming left V 4 bases short and J 0 bases short, with 11 bases between. The length of the CDR3 is 14 residues. Germline CDR1 reads SGHRS; CDR2 reads YFSETQ. CDR3 residues: CASSPLAVSYEQYF. CDR3 DNA sequence: TGCGCCAGCAGCCCTCTCGCGGTCTCCTACGAGCAGTACTTC.

This clonotype turned up a few times. The rearrangement joins TRBV7-9 to TRBJ2-6; D not resolved. CDR3 length: 15 amino acids. The V and J ends lost 2 bases and 0 bases respectively, with 5 bases between them. Germline CDR1 reads SEHNR; CDR2 reads FQNEAQ (reference sequence). CDR3 amino acids: CASSLTSSGANVLTF. The DNA of the CDR3 is TGTGCCAGCAGCTTAACATCCTCTGGGGCCAACGTCCTGACTTTC.

V gene TRBV5-1 combines with J gene TRBJ2-7; 7 positions agree with TRBD1. Trimming took 1 base from V and 6 from J; bases not matched to a gene: 16. The CDR3 is made up of 17 amino acids. Per germline, CDR1 SGHRS and CDR2 YFSETQ. CDR3 amino acids: CASSLRGQDPLMFEQYF. The CDR3 DNA sequence: TGCGCCAGCAGCTTGCGAGGACAGGACCCCCTGATGTTCGAGCAGTACTTC.

This clonotype has a count of ten or more. Here the CDR3 reads CASSPPAGSGKPGELFF. CDR3 bases: TGTGCCAGCAGCCCTCCGGCCGGTAGCGGGAAACCCGGGGAGCTGTTTTTT. The genes are TRBV3-1 and TRBJ2-2; 8 nucleotides agree with TRBD2. The CDR3 spans 17 residues. Germline V lookup: CDR1 LGHDT, CDR2 YNNKEL (reference sequence). Germline trimming cut 4 bases from V and 6 bases from J; bases unmatched to any gene: 13. The entire variable domain, with the rest obtained from reference TRBV3-1 and TRBJ2-2, is as follows: DTAVSQTPKYLVTQMGNDKSIKCEQNLGHDTMYWYKQDSKKFLKIMFSYNNKELIINETVPNRFSPKSPDKAHLNLHINSLELGDSAVYFCASSPPAGSGKPGELFFGEGSRLTVL.

As to this clonotype: A much larger clone differs from this one at a single base, so this may be a read error. The J gene is TRBJ1-1, the V gene TRBV29-1; no firm D call. The V and J ends lost 4 bases and 6 bases respectively, with 18 bases between them. This CDR3 contains 14 residues. CDR1 SQVTM and CDR2 ANQGSEA come from the germline V gene. CDR3 residues: CSVGDLMGISEAFF. Here the CDR3 DNA reads TGCAGCGTTGGAGATTTGATGGGGATCTCTGAAGCTTTCTTT.

The V call is TRBV12-3 or TRBV12-4, the J call TRBJ2-7; the D gene is possibly TRBD2 (6 bases). V gave up 6 bases and J gave up 6 bases, with 21 bases separating them. This CDR3 is 15 amino acids long. CDR3 residues: CASSPSWGKTSEQYF. DNA of the CDR3: TGTGCCAGCAGCCCCAGTTGGGGGAAGACTAGCGAGCAGTACTTC.

This clonotype came up a few times. The chain employs TRBV7-9 and TRBJ1-6, with D possibly matching TRBD1 (5 bases). This CDR3 has 15 amino acids. V was clipped by 2 bases and J by 6 bases, with 11 bases between them. The V gene's germline CDR1 is SEHNR and CDR2 FQNEAQ (reference sequence). The CDR3 nucleotides read TGTGCCAGCAGCTTACAGGGTCCGGCTAATTCACCCCTCCACTTT. Translated: CASSLQGPANSPLHF.

The V and J genes are TRBV18 and TRBJ2-5, with 9 bases identical to TRBD1. The germline gives CDR1 KGHSH, CDR2 LQKENI. V lost 5 bases, J lost 6 bases, and 10 bases stayed unmatched. The CDR3 extends over 15 amino acids. CDR3 DNA: TGTGCCAGCTCAATATCCGGGACAGGGAAACAGACCCAGTACTTC. Residues: CASSISGTGKQTQYF.

There are many counts of this clonotype. V is TRBV24-1 and J is TRBJ2-5, with unresolved D. The germline V gene has CDR1 KGHDR and CDR2 SFDVKD. CDR3 length equals 11 residues. Trimming left V 7 bases short and J 4 bases short, with 6 bases between. Here the CDR3 reads CATSSSETQYF. In DNA, the CDR3 is TGTGCCACCAGCTCTTCAGAGACCCAGTACTTC.

This clonotype has a count of ten or more. The chain carries TRBV9 and TRBJ2-2; 10 bases match TRBD2. There are 18 residues in the CDR3. V shed 0 bases and J 0 bases; nucleotides not matched to a gene: 5. Germline CDR1 and CDR2: SGDLS and YYNGEE. The CDR3 DNA sequence: TGTGCCAGCAGCGTAGAAGTAGCGGGAGGCGCGAACACCGGGGAGCTGTTTTTT. This codes for CASSVEVAGGANTGELFF.

There are many counts of this clonotype. The CDR3 is CASSKGTGPEDTQYF. The CDR3 coding sequence is TGTGCCAGCAGCAAAGGGACAGGGCCGGAAGATACGCAGTATTTT. The chain recombines TRBV11-1 with TRBJ2-3, with 9 positions matching TRBD1. The CDR3 runs 15 residues. V lost 5 bases and J lost 5; bases outside the gene matches: 8. Per germline, CDR1 SGHAT and CDR2 FQDESV (reference sequence).

This clonotype was observed many times. The rearrangement uses TRBV7-2 and TRBJ2-5, with D possibly being TRBD2 (5 bases). The CDR3 spans 13 residues. CDR1 and CDR2 from the germline V gene are SGHTA and FQGNSA. V gave up 1 base and J gave up 5 bases, with 8 bases separating them. CDR3 sequence reads: CASSLGGGETQYF. CDR3 coding DNA: TGTGCCAGCAGCTTAGGCGGCGGGGAGACCCAGTACTTC. Looking up the rest from reference TRBV7-2 and TRBJ2-5 gives the full variable domain: GAGVSQSPSNKVTEKGKDVELRCDPISGHTALYWYRQSLGQGLEFLIYFQGNSAPDKSGLPSDRFSAERTGGSVSTLTIQRTQQEDSAVYLCASSLGGGETQYFGPGTRLLVL.

Ten or more counts support this clonotype. The chain has TRBV7-6 and TRBJ2-2; tentative D call: TRBD1 (7 bases). CDR1 and CDR2 from the germline V gene are SGHVS and FNYEAQ. The CDR3 totals 15 residues. The V end lost 4 bases, the J end lost 5 bases, and 14 bases lay between the germline ends. Written as DNA, the CDR3 is TGTGCCAGCAGCTCTGAGACAGGGAGGACCGGGGAGCTGTTTTTT. Its translation: CASSSETGRTGELFF.

This clonotype was detected only a few times. This sequence joins TRBV19 and TRBJ1-6; TRBD1 agrees at 8 bases. The germline CDR1 and CDR2 sequences are LNHDA and SQIVND (reference sequence). Trimming took 3 bases from V and 7 from J; bases not matched to a gene: 5. The CDR3 totals 15 residues. CDR3 sequence: CASSIQGARNSPLHF. Here the CDR3 DNA reads TGTGCCAGTAGTATTCAGGGGGCCCGGAATTCACCCCTCCACTTT.

This chain links TRBV29-1 with TRBJ1-2; 9 nucleotides line up with TRBD1. There are 13 residues in the CDR3. The germline gives CDR1 SQVTM, CDR2 ANQGSEA. V was clipped by 7 bases and J by 4 bases; unmatched bases: 7. CDR3 sequence (DNA): TGCAGCGGGACCGGGACAGGGCTCTATGGCTACACCTTC. Translation gives CSGTGTGLYGYTF.

This clonotype was observed at least ten times. The chain has TRBV2 and TRBJ2-7; D unclear. Germline values: CDR1 SNHLY, CDR2 FYNNEI. The CDR3 has 16 amino acids. V lost 6 bases and J 0 bases, leaving 18 bases between the germline ends. CDR3 in DNA: TGTGCCAGCAGGGCTAGTATCAGACAAAGCTCCTACGAGCAGTACTTC. It is translated as CASRASIRQSSYEQYF.

This clonotype came up a few times. The junction departs from the called germline gene at one end, perhaps through a read error. The V call is TRBV7-7, the J call TRBJ2-5, with D possibly TRBD2 on 6 matching bases. CDR1 and CDR2 from the germline V gene are SSHAT and FNYEAQ (reference sequence). CDR3 length: 16 amino acids. CDR3 nucleotides: TGTGCTAGCAGCTTACGCCGAGGAGGGCCAGGGGAGACCCAGTACTTC. This codes for CASSLRRGGPGETQYF.

This clonotype was found many times. The chain joins TRBV29-1 to TRBJ2-5; possible D gene TRBD2, 6 bases. Trimming removed 7 bases from V and 1 base from J, with 13 bases in between. CDR1 and CDR2 from the germline V gene are SQVTM and ANQGSEA. The CDR3 has 13 amino acids. The CDR3 here is CSATGEAQETQYF. DNA of the CDR3: TGCAGCGCCACTGGGGAGGCCCAAGAGACCCAGTACTTC.

This clonotype appeared a few times. The chain uses TRBV9 and TRBJ2-7; D assignment may be TRBD1 or TRBD2 (6 bases each). V was pared by 3 bases and J by 2 bases, with 12 bases between. CDR3 length: 14 amino acids. From germline, CDR1 is SGDLS and CDR2 YYNGEE. CDR3 DNA sequence: TGTGCCAGCAGCGCGGGGGCGACTACCTACGAGCAGTACTTC. Translation gives CASSAGATTYEQYF. Looking up the rest from reference TRBV9 and TRBJ2-7 gives the full variable domain: DSGVTQTPKHLITATGQRVTLRCSPRSGDLSVYWYQQSLDQGLQFLIQYYNGEERAKGNILERFSAQQFPDLHSELNLSSLELGDSALYFCASSAGATTYEQYFGPGTRLTVT.

This chain links TRBV21-1 with TRBJ1-1. TRBV21-1 is a documented pseudogene. The CDR3 contains 14 residues. The CDR3 reads CASSKELMNTEAFF. The CDR3 DNA sequence: TGTGCCAGCAGCAAGGAGTTAATGAACACTGAAGCTTTCTTT.